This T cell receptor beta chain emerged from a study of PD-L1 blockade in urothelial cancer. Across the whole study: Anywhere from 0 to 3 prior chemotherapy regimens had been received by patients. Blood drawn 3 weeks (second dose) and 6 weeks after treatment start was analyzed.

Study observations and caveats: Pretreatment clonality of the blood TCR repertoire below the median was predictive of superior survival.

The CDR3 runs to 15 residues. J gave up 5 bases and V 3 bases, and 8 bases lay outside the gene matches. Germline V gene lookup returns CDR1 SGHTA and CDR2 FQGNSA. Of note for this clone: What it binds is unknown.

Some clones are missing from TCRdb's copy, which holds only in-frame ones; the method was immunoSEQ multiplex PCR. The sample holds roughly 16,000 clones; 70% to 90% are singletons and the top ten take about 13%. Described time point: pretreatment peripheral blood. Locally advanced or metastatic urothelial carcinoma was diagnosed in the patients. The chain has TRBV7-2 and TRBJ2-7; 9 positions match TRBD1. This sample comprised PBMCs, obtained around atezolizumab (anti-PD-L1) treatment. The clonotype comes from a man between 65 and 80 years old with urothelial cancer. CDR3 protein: CASSFTGGARNEQYF. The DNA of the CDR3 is TGTGCCAGCAGCTTTACAGGGGGCGCAAGGAACGAGCAGTACTTC.